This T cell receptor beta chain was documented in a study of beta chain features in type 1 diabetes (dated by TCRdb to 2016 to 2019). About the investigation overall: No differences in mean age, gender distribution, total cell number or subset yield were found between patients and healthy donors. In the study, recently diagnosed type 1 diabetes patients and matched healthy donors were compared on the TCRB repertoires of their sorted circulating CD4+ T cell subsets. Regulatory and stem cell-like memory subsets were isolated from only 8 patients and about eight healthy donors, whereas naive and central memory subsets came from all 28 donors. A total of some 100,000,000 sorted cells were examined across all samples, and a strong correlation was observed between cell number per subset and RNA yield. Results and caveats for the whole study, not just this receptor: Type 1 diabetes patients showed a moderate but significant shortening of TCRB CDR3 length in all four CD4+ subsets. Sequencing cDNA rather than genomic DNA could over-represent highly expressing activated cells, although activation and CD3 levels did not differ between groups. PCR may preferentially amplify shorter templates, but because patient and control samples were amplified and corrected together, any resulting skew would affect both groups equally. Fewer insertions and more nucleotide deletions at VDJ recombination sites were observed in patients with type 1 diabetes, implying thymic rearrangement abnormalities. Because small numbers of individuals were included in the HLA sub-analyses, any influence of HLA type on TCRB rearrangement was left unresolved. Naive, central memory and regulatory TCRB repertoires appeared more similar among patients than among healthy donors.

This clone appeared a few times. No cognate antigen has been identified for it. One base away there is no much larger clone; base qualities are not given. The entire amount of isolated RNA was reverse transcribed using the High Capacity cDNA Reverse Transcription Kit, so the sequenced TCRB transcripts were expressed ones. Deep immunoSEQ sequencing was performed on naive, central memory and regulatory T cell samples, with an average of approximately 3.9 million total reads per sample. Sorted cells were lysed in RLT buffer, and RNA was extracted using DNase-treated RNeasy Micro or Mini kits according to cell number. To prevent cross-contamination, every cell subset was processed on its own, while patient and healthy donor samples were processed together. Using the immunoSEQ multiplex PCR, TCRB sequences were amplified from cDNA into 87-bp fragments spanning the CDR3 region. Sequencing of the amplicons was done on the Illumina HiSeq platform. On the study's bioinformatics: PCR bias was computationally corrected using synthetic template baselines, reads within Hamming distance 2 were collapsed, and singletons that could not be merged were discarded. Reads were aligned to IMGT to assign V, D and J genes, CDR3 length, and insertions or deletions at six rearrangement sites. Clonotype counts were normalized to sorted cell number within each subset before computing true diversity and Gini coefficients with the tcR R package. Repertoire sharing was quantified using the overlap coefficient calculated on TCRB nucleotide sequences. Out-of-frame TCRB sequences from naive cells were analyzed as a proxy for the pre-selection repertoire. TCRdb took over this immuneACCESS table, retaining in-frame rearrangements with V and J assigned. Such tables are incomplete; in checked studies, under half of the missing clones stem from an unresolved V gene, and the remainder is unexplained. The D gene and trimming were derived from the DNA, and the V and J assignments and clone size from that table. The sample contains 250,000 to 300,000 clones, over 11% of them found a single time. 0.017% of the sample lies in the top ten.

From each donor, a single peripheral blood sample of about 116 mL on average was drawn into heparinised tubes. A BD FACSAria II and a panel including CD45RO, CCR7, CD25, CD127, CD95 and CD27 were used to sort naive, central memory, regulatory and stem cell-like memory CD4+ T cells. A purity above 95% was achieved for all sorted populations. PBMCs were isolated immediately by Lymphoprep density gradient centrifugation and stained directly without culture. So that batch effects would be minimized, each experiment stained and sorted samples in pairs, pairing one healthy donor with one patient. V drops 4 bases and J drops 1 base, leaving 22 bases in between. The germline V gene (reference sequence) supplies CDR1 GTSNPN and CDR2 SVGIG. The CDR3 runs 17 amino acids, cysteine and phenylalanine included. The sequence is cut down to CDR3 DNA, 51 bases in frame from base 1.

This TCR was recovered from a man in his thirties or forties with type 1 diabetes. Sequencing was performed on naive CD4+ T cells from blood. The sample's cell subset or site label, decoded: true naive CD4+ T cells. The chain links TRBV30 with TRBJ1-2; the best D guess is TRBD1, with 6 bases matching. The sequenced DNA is TGTGCCTGGATAAGAAGACACCCCACAGGGCATAACTATGGCTACACCTTC. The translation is CAWIRRHPTGHNYGYTF.